This paragraph reports one T cell receptor beta chain. What it binds is not known. cDNA serving as the sequencing template came from extracted, reverse transcribed RNA. The method was immunoSEQ multiplex PCR; TCRdb's version includes in-frame clones alone and lacks a portion of them. This table has more than 90,000 clones, 50% to 75% appearing once. Noted treatment: oral pan-JAK inhibitor, 5-10 mg twice daily. The V and J ends lost 5 bases and 5 bases, in that order; junction bases with no gene match: 4. The CDR3 length is 13 residues. CDR1 and CDR2 (germline): SQVTM, ANQGSEA. The sample is drawn from a study of CD8+ T cells in alopecia areata. Findings and caveats of the study: Uncertainty remains about how baseline CD8+ expansion links to response, with one nonresponder. Among the top 100, expanded CD8+ clones, as well as scalp clonality, were significantly decreased by tofacitinib.

The rearrangement uses TRBV29-1 and TRBJ1-1; 11 bases map to TRBD1. Material: CD8+ T cells sorted from blood, obtained at week 4, from a patient treated with tofacitinib. The TCR sequence derives from a human donor with alopecia areata. The CDR3 bases are TGCAGCGTTTGGGGGACAGGGGGGACTGAAGCTTTCTTT. This encodes CSVWGTGGTEAFF.